The rows below give T cell receptor beta chains drawn from one sample of a study of early T cells in non-severe SARS-CoV-2 infection. TCRdb re-called the 5' RACE reads with MiXCR, one entry per CDR3 protein. The profile shows 60,000 to 70,000 distinct CDR3 sequences, less than 9.5% of them singletons. Sequencing was performed on whole blood. All receptors come from an adult who was a healthcare worker with PCR-confirmed SARS-CoV-2 infection or an uninfected control (not recorded which). Each CDR3 is given with its conserved first and last residue. The D gene is left open where the match is weak. Not every row has a clone size; where given, it reads once, few, many or a size class.

>TRBV27|-|14|-|TRBJ2-7
CASSFTGSSYEQYF
TGTGCCAGCAGTTTCACAGGGAGCTCCTACGAGCAGTACTTC
>TRBV20-1|TRBD2|17|many|TRBJ2-2
CSARPVAGVGPTGELFF
TGCAGTGCTAGACCCGTTGCGGGAGTGGGGCCAACCGGGGAGCTGTTTTTT
>TRBV19|TRBD2|14|few|TRBJ2-1
CASSTGTSPNEQFF
TGTGCCAGTAGTACCGGGACTAGCCCCAATGAGCAGTTCTTC
>TRBV7-8|TRBD1|14|few|TRBJ1-2
CASSLETGVRGYTF
TGTGCCAGCAGCTTAGAGACAGGGGTGAGGGGCTACACCTTC
>TRBV3-1|-|12|-|TRBJ2-7
CASSQEGDEQYF
TGTGCCAGCAGCCAAGAAGGCGACGAGCAGTACTTC
>TRBV29-1|TRBD2|12|-|TRBJ2-1
CSVVTSDNEQFF
TGCAGCGTTGTCACTAGCGACAATGAGCAGTTCTTC
>TRBV9|TRBD1|16|many|TRBJ2-2
CASSPPGQGYTGELFF
TGTGCCAGCAGCCCTCCCGGACAGGGTTATACCGGGGAGCTGTTTTTT
>TRBV11-2|TRBD2|15|-|TRBJ2-5
CASSTRTSGEETQYF
TGTGCCAGCAGCACCCGGACTAGCGGGGAAGAGACCCAGTACTTC
>TRBV6-6|TRBD2|17|few|TRBJ2-5
CASSYPQGTSGSETQYF
TGTGCCAGCAGTTACCCACAGGGGACTAGCGGGAGCGAGACCCAGTACTTC
>TRBV7-6|-|16|once|TRBJ2-2
CASSLETGDLSGELFF
TGTGCCAGCAGCTTAGAGACCGGGGACCTTTCCGGGGAGCTGTTTTTT
>TRBV11-3|TRBD1|18|-|TRBJ2-3
CASSPGTGSFQSTDTQYF
TGTGCCAGCAGTCCTGGGACAGGAAGTTTCCAATCCACAGATACGCAGTATTTT
>TRBV30|-|14|few|TRBJ2-3
CAWSASTGTHTQYF
TGTGCCTGGAGTGCCTCTACAGGGACTCATACGCAGTATTTT
>TRBV7-2|-|15|few|TRBJ2-5
CASSRAGTRKETQYF
TGTGCCAGCAGCAGAGCCGGGACACGGAAAGAGACCCAGTACTTC
>TRBV29-1|-|14|many|TRBJ2-3
CSVTGLGLTDTQYF
TGCAGCGTTACGGGGCTAGGGTTGACAGATACGCAGTATTTT
>TRBV20-1|-|11|many|TRBJ2-3
CSAQITDTQYF
TGCAGTGCTCAAATTACAGATACGCAGTATTTT
>TRBV24-1|TRBD1|12|-|TRBJ1-2
CATSGDSYGYTF
TGTGCCACCAGTGGGGACAGCTATGGCTACACCTTC
>TRBV7-3|TRBD1|15|few|TRBJ2-1
CASSLMDRGGNEQFF
TGTGCCAGCAGCCTAATGGACAGGGGGGGAAATGAGCAGTTCTTC
>TRBV7-6|TRBD2|19|few|TRBJ2-3
CASSQNIGTSGLFRDTQYF
TGTGCCAGCAGCCAAAACATAGGGACTAGCGGACTATTCAGAGATACGCAGTATTTT
>TRBV20-1|-|14|few|TRBJ2-5
CSATRGSWQETQYF
TGCAGTGCTACTCGAGGGAGCTGGCAAGAGACCCAGTACTTC
>TRBV29-1|-|15|many|TRBJ2-3
CSVEDRVPSTDTQYF
TGCAGCGTTGAAGATAGGGTCCCTAGCACAGATACGCAGTATTTT
>TRBV18|-|15|-|TRBJ2-3
CASSQAVGSTDTQYF
TGTGCCAGCTCCCAAGCTGTCGGGAGCACAGATACGCAGTATTTT
>TRBV4-1|TRBD2|14|many|TRBJ2-1
CASSLSGTYNEQFF
TGCGCCAGCAGCCTTAGCGGGACCTACAATGAGCAGTTCTTC
>TRBV29-1|TRBD1|11|few|TRBJ1-2
CSADRDYGYTF
TGCAGCGCGGACAGGGACTATGGCTACACCTTC
>TRBV12-3/TRBV12-4|-|14|many|TRBJ2-5
CASSLGSGQETQYF
TGTGCCAGCAGTTTAGGGTCAGGACAAGAGACCCAGTACTTC
>TRBV3-1|-|15|few|TRBJ2-7
CASSPLRGATYEQYF
TGTGCCAGCAGCCCTCTACGGGGGGCTACCTACGAGCAGTACTTC
>TRBV6-6|-|14|many|TRBJ2-7
CASSNRSPPYEQYF
TGTGCCAGCAGCAACAGGTCCCCTCCCTACGAGCAGTACTTC
>TRBV7-9|TRBD1|14|-|TRBJ2-3
CASSRQGSSDTQYF
TGTGCCAGCAGCCGACAGGGTTCATCAGATACGCAGTATTTT
>TRBV20-1|TRBD1|16|many|TRBJ2-2
CSASGTGHANTGELFF
TGCAGTGCTAGCGGGACAGGGCATGCGAACACCGGGGAGCTGTTTTTT
>TRBV29-1|TRBD1|11|-|TRBJ1-4
CSVDRDEKLFF
TGCAGCGTGGACAGGGACGAAAAACTGTTTTTT
>TRBV20-1|TRBD1|15|many|TRBJ1-4
CSASDLTGGNEKLFF
TGCAGTGCTAGTGACCTGACAGGGGGAAATGAAAAACTGTTTTTT
>TRBV3-1|-|13|-|TRBJ2-7
CASSHAGPYEQYF
TGTGCCAGCAGCCACGCAGGGCCCTACGAGCAGTACTTC
>TRBV9|TRBD2|17|many|TRBJ2-5
CASSTRTSSRGEETQYF
TGTGCCAGCAGTACCCGGACTAGCTCCCGGGGGGAAGAGACCCAGTACTTC
>TRBV29-1|TRBD1|13|many|TRBJ2-7
CSVSRGSSYEQYF
TGCAGCGTTTCCAGGGGGAGCTCCTACGAGCAGTACTTC
>TRBV11-3|-|12|-|TRBJ2-3
CASSLEADTQYF
TGTGCCAGCAGCTTAGAGGCAGATACGCAGTATTTT
>TRBV5-1|TRBD1|14|many|TRBJ1-1
CASSPGQGYTEAFF
TGCGCCAGCAGCCCTGGACAGGGTTACACTGAAGCTTTCTTT
>TRBV20-1|-|15|-|TRBJ2-7
CSAQGEGRFKYEQYF
TGCAGTGCCCAAGGTGAGGGGCGCTTTAAGTACGAGCAGTACTTC
>TRBV20-1|-|14|-|TRBJ2-3
CSARHTDGIDTQYF
TGCAGTGCTAGACATACCGACGGAATAGATACGCAGTATTTT
>TRBV5-5|TRBD2|17|many|TRBJ2-2
CASSLDRLAGGTGELFF
TGTGCCAGCAGCTTGGATCGACTAGCGGGAGGCACCGGGGAGCTGTTTTTT
>TRBV5-1|-|17|-|TRBJ2-7
CASSLGPGDIWNYEQYF
TGCGCCAGCAGCTTGGGGCCTGGGGACATATGGAACTACGAGCAGTACTTC
>TRBV10-2|-|13|many|TRBJ2-5
CASSESNRGAQYF
TGCGCCAGCAGTGAGTCGAATCGAGGGGCCCAGTACTTC
>TRBV7-3|-|13|-|TRBJ1-3
CASSTEPGNTIYF
TGTGCCAGCAGTACCGAACCCGGAAACACCATATATTTT
>TRBV4-2|-|16|-|TRBJ1-2
CASSPIRAGEHYGYTF
TGTGCCAGCAGCCCGATCCGGGCCGGGGAGCACTATGGCTACACCTTC
>TRBV11-3|-|13|-|TRBJ2-1
CASSLAGEDEQFF
TGTGCCAGCAGCTTAGCGGGGGAAGATGAGCAGTTCTTC
>TRBV6-5|TRBD2|19|medium-sized|TRBJ2-3
CASSYFPTLAGSDTDTQYF
TGTGCCAGCAGTTACTTCCCTACCTTAGCGGGATCGGACACAGATACGCAGTATTTT
>TRBV11-2|TRBD2|12|-|TRBJ2-1
CASSLIAGKQFF
TGTGCCAGCAGTCTTATAGCGGGGAAGCAGTTCTTC
>TRBV5-4|TRBD2|14|many|TRBJ2-7
CASSLGTREYEQYF
TGTGCCAGCAGCCTTGGGACTAGGGAATACGAGCAGTACTTC
>TRBV5-1|TRBD1|15|-|TRBJ2-7
CASSPRQGIAHEQYF
TGCGCCAGCAGCCCCCGACAGGGGATAGCCCACGAGCAGTACTTC
>TRBV7-9|-|14|few|TRBJ2-7
CASSLGLAAYEQYF
TGTGCCAGCAGCTTAGGGCTAGCCGCCTACGAGCAGTACTTC